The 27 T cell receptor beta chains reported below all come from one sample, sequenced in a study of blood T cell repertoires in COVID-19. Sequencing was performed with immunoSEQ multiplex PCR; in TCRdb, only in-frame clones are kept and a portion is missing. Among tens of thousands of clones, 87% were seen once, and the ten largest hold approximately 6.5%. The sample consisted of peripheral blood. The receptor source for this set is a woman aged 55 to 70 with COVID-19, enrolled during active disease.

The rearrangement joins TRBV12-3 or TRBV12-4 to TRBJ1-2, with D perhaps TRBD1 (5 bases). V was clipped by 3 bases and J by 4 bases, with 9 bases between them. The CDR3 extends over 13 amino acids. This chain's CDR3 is CASSFRGSYGYTF. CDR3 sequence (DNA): TGTGCCAGCAGTTTTAGGGGTTCCTATGGCTACACCTTC.

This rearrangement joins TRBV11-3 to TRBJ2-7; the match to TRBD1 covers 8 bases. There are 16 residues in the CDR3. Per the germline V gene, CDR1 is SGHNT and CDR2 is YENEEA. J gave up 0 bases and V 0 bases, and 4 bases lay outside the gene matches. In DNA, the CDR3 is TGTGCCAGCAGCTTAGAGAGAACAGGGGGCTCCTACGAGCAGTACTTC. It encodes CASSLERTGGSYEQYF.

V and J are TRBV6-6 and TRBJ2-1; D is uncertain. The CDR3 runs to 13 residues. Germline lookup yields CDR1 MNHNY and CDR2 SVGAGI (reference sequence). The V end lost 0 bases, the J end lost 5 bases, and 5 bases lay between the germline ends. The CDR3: CASSYSDNNEQFF. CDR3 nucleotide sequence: TGTGCCAGCAGTTACTCAGACAACAATGAGCAGTTCTTC.

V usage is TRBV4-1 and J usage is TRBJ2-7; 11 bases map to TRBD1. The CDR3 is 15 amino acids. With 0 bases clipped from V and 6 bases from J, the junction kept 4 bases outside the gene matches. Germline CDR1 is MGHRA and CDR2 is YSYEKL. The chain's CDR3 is CASSQDRTGGREQYF. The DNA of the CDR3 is TGCGCCAGCAGCCAAGATAGGACAGGGGGCCGCGAGCAGTACTTC.

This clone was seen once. For the CDR3, the DNA is TGTGCCACCAGCAGAGATCGCAGGGGCCTTAATGAAAAACTGTTTTTT. Its protein product is CATSRDRRGLNEKLFF. The gene calls are TRBV15 and TRBJ1-4; a possible D gene is TRBD1 (6 bases). Germline CDR1 reads LNHNV; CDR2 reads YYDKDF (reference sequence). Trimming pared 0 bases from V and 4 bases from J, leaving 12 bases between. This CDR3 is 16 amino acids long.

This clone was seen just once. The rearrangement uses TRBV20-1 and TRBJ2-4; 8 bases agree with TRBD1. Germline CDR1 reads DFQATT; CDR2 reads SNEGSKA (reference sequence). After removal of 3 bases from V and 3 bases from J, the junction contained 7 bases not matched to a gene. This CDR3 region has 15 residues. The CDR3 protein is CSASNARGRKNIQYF. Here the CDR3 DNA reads TGCAGTGCTAGTAACGCCAGGGGGCGCAAAAACATTCAGTACTTC.

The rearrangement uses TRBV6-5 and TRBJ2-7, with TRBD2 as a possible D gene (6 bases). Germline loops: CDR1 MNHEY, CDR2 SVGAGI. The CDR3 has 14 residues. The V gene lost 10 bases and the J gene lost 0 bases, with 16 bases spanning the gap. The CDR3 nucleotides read TGTGCCACTAAAGCCGGGACTTCCTCCTACGAGCAGTACTTC. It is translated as CATKAGTSSYEQYF.

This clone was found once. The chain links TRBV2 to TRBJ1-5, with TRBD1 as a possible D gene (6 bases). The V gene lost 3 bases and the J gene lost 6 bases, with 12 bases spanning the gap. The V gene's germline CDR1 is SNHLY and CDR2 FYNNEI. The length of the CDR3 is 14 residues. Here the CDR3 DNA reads TGTGCCAGCAGTGAGGGGGCTCTTAGTCAGCCCCAGCATTTT. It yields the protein CASSEGALSQPQHF.

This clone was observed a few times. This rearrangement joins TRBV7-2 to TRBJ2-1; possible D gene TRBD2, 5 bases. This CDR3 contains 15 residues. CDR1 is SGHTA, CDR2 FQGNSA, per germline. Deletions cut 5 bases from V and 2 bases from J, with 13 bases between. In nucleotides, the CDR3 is TGTGCCAGCAGCCCCCACGAGACTACCTACAATGAGCAGTTCTTC. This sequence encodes CASSPHETTYNEQFF.

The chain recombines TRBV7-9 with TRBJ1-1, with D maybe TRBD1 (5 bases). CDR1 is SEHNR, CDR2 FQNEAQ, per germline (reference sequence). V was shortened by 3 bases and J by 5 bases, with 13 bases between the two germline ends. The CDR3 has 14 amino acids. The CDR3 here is CASSFGPTGTEAFF. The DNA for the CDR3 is TGTGCCAGCAGCTTTGGGCCCACAGGAACTGAAGCTTTCTTT.

The CDR3 nucleotides are TGTGCCAGCAGCTCCATGGGACTTTACAATGAGCAGTTCTTC. Protein: CASSSMGLYNEQFF. The rearrangement joins TRBV11-3 to TRBJ2-1, with D perhaps TRBD2 (6 bases). The CDR3 consists of 14 residues. CDR1 and CDR2 (germline): SGHNT, YENEEA. V lost 4 bases, J lost 4 bases, and 11 bases lay in between.

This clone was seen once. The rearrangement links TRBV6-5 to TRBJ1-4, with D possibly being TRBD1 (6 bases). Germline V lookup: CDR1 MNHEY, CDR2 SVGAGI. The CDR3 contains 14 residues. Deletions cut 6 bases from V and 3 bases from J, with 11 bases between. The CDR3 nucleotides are TGTGCCAGCAGAGAGGGGGGGGCTAATGAAAAACTGTTTTTT. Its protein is CASREGGANEKLFF.

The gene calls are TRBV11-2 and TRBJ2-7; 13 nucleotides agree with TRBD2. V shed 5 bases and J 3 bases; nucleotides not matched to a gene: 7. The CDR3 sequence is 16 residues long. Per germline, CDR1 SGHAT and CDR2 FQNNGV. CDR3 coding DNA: TGTGCCAGCAGCCTAGGTGGGACTAGCGGGATCTACGAGCAGTACTTC. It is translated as CASSLGGTSGIYEQYF.

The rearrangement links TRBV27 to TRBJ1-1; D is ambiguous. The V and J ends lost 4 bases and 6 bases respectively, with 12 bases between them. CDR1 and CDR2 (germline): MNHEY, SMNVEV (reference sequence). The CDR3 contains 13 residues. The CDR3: CASSSLRLSEAFF. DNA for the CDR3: TGTGCCAGCAGTTCCCTCAGGTTATCTGAAGCTTTCTTT.

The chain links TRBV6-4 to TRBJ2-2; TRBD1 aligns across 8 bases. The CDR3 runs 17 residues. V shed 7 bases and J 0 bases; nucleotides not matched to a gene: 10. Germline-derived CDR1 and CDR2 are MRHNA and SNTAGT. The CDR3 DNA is TGTGCCAGCACCTCACTTTGGGACAGGACGAACACCGGGGAGCTGTTTTTT. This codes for CASTSLWDRTNTGELFF.

The CDR3 here is CSVERGPDTQYF. CDR3 nucleotide sequence: TGCAGCGTTGAAAGGGGTCCAGATACGCAGTATTTT. The gene calls are TRBV29-1 and TRBJ2-3; possibly TRBD1 for D (5 bases). V was shortened by 2 bases and J by 4 bases, with 7 bases between the two germline ends. The germline CDR1 and CDR2 sequences are SQVTM and ANQGSEA. CDR3 length: 12 residues.

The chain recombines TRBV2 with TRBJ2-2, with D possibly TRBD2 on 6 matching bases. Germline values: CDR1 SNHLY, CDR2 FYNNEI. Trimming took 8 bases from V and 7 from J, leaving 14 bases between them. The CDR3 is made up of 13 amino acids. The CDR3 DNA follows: TGTGCCAGCTGTGTACTAGCCGGCGGGGAGCTGTTTTTT. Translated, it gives CASCVLAGGELFF.

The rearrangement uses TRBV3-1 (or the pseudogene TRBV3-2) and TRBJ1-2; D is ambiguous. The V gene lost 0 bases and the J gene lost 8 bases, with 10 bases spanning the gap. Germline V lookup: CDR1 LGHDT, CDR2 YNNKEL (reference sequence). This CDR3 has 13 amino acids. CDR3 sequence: CASSQERGTGYTF. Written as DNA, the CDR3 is TGTGCCAGCAGCCAAGAACGGGGTACCGGCTACACCTTC.

CDR3 amino acids: CASGGTGYQPQHF. CDR3 bases: TGTGCCAGCGGAGGGACAGGGTATCAGCCCCAGCATTTT. J is TRBJ1-5 and V is TRBV6-5, with TRBD1 matching 9 bases. V lost 8 bases to trimming and J lost 5 bases; unmatched junction nucleotides: 4. Germline V lookup: CDR1 MNHEY, CDR2 SVGAGI. This CDR3 region has 13 residues.

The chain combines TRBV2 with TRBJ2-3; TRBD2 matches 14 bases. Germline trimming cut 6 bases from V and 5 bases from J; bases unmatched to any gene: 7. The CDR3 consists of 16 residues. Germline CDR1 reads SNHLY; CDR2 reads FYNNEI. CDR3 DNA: TGTGCCAGCAGCCGGCACGGACTAGCGGGAGGAGATACGCAGTATTTT. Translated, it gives CASSRHGLAGGDTQYF.

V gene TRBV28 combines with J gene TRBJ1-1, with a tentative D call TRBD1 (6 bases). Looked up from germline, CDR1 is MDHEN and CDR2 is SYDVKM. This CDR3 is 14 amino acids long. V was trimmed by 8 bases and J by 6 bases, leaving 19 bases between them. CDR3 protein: CASCTGTPSAEAFF. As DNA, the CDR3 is TGTGCCAGCTGCACCGGGACACCCAGCGCTGAAGCTTTCTTT.

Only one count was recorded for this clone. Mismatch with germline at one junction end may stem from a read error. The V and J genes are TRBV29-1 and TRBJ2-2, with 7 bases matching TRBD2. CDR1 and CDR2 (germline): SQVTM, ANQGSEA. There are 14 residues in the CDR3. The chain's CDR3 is CSIVSGVDTRELFF. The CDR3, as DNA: TGCAGCATAGTGAGCGGGGTTGACACCCGGGAGCTGTTTTTT.

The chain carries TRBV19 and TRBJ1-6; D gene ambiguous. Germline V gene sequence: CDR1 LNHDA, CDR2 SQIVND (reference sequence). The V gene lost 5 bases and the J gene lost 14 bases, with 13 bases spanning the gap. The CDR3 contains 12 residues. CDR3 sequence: CASSQTGVSLHF. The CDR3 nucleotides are TGTGCCAGTAGTCAGACCGGGGTCTCCCTCCACTTT.

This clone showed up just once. CDR3 nucleotide sequence: TGTGCCAGCAGCGTACGGACTAGCGGGACCCCCTACGAGCAGTACTTC. The encoded protein is CASSVRTSGTPYEQYF. V usage is TRBV11-3 and J usage is TRBJ2-7; 12 nucleotides align to TRBD2. After removal of 5 bases from V and 2 bases from J, the junction contained 7 bases not matched to a gene. This CDR3 region has 16 residues. Germline V CDR1 and CDR2: SGHNT, YENEEA.

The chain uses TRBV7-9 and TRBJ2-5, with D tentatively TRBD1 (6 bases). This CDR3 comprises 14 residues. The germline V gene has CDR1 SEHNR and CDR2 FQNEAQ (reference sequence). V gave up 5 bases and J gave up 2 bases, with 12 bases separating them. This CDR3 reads CASSLTGLQETQYF. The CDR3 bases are TGTGCCAGCAGCCTTACAGGGCTACAAGAGACCCAGTACTTC.

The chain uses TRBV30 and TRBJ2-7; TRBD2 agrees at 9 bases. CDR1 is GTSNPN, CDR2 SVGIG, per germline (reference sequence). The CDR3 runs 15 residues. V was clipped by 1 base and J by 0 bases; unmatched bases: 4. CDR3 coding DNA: TGTGCCTGGAGTGGGGGCGGGAGGGCCTCCTACGAGCAGTACTTC. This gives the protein CAWSGGGRASYEQYF.

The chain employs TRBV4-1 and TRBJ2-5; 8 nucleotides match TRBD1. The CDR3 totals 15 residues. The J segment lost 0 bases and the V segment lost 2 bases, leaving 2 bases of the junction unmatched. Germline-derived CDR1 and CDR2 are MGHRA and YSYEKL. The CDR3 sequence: CASSQWTGYQETQYF. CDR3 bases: TGCGCCAGCAGCCAATGGACAGGGTACCAAGAGACCCAGTACTTC.